This T cell receptor delta chain was captured by sequencing in a study of γδ T cells in repeated Plasmodium falciparum infection. CDR1 is TSWWSYY, CDR2 QGS, per germline. The CDR3 consists of 23 residues. Flow sorting of PBMC yielded separate Vgamma9/Vdelta2+ and Vdelta2-negative gammadelta T cell populations for bulk repertoire analysis. General observations from the study: Many TCRgamma sequences overlapped between individuals in stable Vgamma9/Vdelta2+ repertoires.

With respect to this clone: The antigen remains unidentified. A far larger clone differs by one base, so this is likely a read error. The sample holds other DNA sequences that translate to the same CDR3.

TCRdb reanalysed the multiplex PCR reads via CATT. Counted here are under 60,000 delta-chain clones, around 1.6% occurring once; the ten biggest clones make up roughly 9.2%. The source material was gamma-delta T cells from blood. The sequence was obtained from a pool of human donors (malaria-infected and uninfected, not separated). The rearrangement links TRDV1 to TRDJ1; 9 bases agree with TRDD3. The CDR3 DNA reads TGTGCTCTTGGGGATCCGTTGGGTCCTACAAAATCTACTGGGGGACTAAACACCGATAAGCTCATCTTT. Protein product: CALGDPLGPTKSTGGLNTDKLIF.